The clone carrying this T cell receptor (beta chain) was detected many times. The length of the CDR3 is 18 residues. Trimming removed 3 bases at V and 2 bases at J, with 20 bases between. Germline V gene sequence: CDR1 LNHNV, CDR2 YYDKDF (reference sequence). This entry comes from a study of T-cell reconstitution after alpha-beta-depleted transplantation in children. The authors prepared the TCRbeta library with unique molecular identifiers. In TCRdb, the PCR reads were re-called with MiXCR into one record per CDR3 protein. Of some 240,000 distinct CDR3 sequences in the sample, about 8.8% were seen once.

This specimen consisted of PBMCs from the stem cell graft donor, obtained from the stem cell graft. The V call is TRBV15, the J call TRBJ2-1, with D possibly TRBD1 on 6 matching bases. The origin of this receptor is a human donor who donated a stem cell graft to a child with SCID. In DNA form, the CDR3 reads TGTGCCACCAGCAGCACAATTATTACAGGGTTCACCTACAATGAGCAGTTCTTC. Translated, it gives CATSSTIITGFTYNEQFF.